The 11 T cell receptor beta chains in this list originate from one sample, sequenced in a study of Tregs in tolerant kidney transplant recipients. Sequenced by immunoSEQ multiplex PCR; TCRdb stores in-frame clones only, minus some. The sample yields 30,000 or so clones, of which the top ten take up more than 6.5%. Sequenced here: CD8+ T cells from blood, sampled before the transplant. The source is a human donor who received a combined kidney and bone marrow transplant.

With respect to this clone: Read coverage stops 3 residues before the CDR3 terminus; the germline J gene supplies the remainder. The chain joins TRBV7-9 to TRBJ2-5, with 8 bases matching TRBD2. V lost 5 bases to trimming and J lost 3 bases; unmatched junction nucleotides: 2. CDR3 length: 13 amino acids. Per germline, CDR1 SEHNR and CDR2 FQNEAQ (reference sequence). The CDR3 DNA, read in part, is TGTGCCAGCAGCGTCGGGGGGGAAGAGACC. Residues: CASSVGGEET. The whole CDR3 is CASSVGGEETQYF. Full variable domain (rest looked up from reference TRBV7-9 and TRBJ2-5): DTGVSQNPRHKITKRGQNVTFRCDPISEHNRLYWYRQTLGQGPEFLTYFQNEAQLEKSRLLSDRFSAERPKGSFSTLEIQRTEQGDSAMYLCASSVGGEETQYFGPGTRLLVL.

Notes on this clone: The read ends 3 residues early relative to the CDR3; the germline J gene fills the gap. The chain carries TRBV6-4 and TRBJ2-1; TRBD2 agrees at 7 bases. V gave up 6 bases and J gave up 0 bases; unmatched junction bases: 8. This CDR3 spans 16 amino acids. The V gene's germline CDR1 is MRHNA and CDR2 SNTAGT. CDR3 protein: CASRMSGASSYNEQFF. The CDR3 DNA, read in part, is TGTGCCAGCAGGATGAGCGGGGCCAGCTCCTACAATGAG.

With respect to this clone: The CDR3 end is not reached by the read, which stops 3 residues before it; the germline J gene fills it in. V is TRBV7-9 and J is TRBJ2-2; 7 bases are shared with TRBD1. The CDR3 contains 13 residues. Losses at the gene ends were 6 bases for V and 4 bases for J; bases not matched to a gene: 2. Germline values: CDR1 SEHNR, CDR2 FQNEAQ (reference sequence). The CDR3 loop is CASRAGGTGELFF. The sequenced CDR3 bases are TGTGCCAGCAGGGCAGGGGGCACCGGGGAG.

As to this clone: The CDR3 extends 3 residues past the end of the read, so its final part is completed from the germline J gene. The chain employs TRBV7-9 and TRBJ1-2, with TRBD1 matching over 7 bases. The trim removed 6 bases at V and 4 bases at J, leaving 8 bases unmatched. The CDR3 runs 14 residues. Germline V gene data show CDR1 as SEHNR and CDR2 as FQNEAQ (reference sequence). The CDR3 bases that were read are TGTGCCAGCAGTGGGACAGAAGACCCCTATGGC. Translation gives CASSGTEDPYG. The complete CDR3 sequence is CASSGTEDPYGYTF. The full variable domain, its missing parts supplied by reference TRBV7-9 and TRBJ1-2, is DTGVSQNPRHKITKRGQNVTFRCDPISEHNRLYWYRQTLGQGPEFLTYFQNEAQLEKSRLLSDRFSAERPKGSFSTLEIQRTEQGDSAMYLCASSGTEDPYGYTFGSGTRLTVV.

Comment on this clone: From the germline J gene comes the end of the CDR3, since the read stops 3 residues before it. The gene calls are TRBV13 and TRBJ2-2; TRBD2 agrees at 7 bases. The CDR3 has 15 amino acids. The germline CDR1 and CDR2 sequences are PRHDT and FYEKMQ (reference sequence). The V gene end was trimmed by 4 bases and the J gene end by 6 bases; junction bases not matched to a gene: 8. CDR3 residues: CASSYAGGGAGELFF. Incomplete CDR3 DNA: TGTGCCAGCAGCTACGCCGGTGGGGGGGCCGGGGAG.

CDR3 bases read: TGTGCCAGCAGCCATTGGGGACAGGCCGGGGAG. Protein product: CASSHWGQAGE. The CDR3 in full is CASSHWGQAGELFF. This sequence joins TRBV7-6 and TRBJ2-2; 8 nucleotides line up with TRBD1. The CDR3 is cut off 3 residues early in the read; its end comes from the germline J gene. CDR1 is SGHVS and CDR2 is FNYEAQ in the germline V gene. The CDR3 is made up of 14 amino acids. The trim removed 5 bases at V and 6 bases at J, leaving 5 bases unmatched.

Details on this clone: Read coverage stops 3 residues before the CDR3 terminus; the germline J gene supplies the remainder. The rearrangement uses TRBV7-9 and TRBJ2-1, with TRBD2 identical over 9 bases. In germline, CDR1 is SEHNR, CDR2 FQNEAQ (reference sequence). The V gene end was trimmed by 3 bases and the J gene end by 8 bases; junction bases not matched to a gene: 8. The CDR3 has 15 residues. CDR3 bases read: TGTGCCAGCAGCTTGTCGAGCGGGGGGTTCGATGAG. Translated: CASSLSSGGFDE. The whole CDR3 protein reads CASSLSSGGFDEQFF.

As concerns this clone: Coverage ceases 3 residues before the CDR3 finishes, and the germline J gene fills in the end. This chain joins TRBV19 and TRBJ1-1; D uncertain. CDR3 size: 13 residues. V was trimmed by 2 bases and J by 5 bases, leaving 9 bases between them. Germline CDR1 is LNHDA and CDR2 is SQIVND (reference sequence). CDR3 DNA (partial): TGTGCCAGTAGTATACCCCCGAGGACTGAA. Translating gives CASSIPPRTE. The full CDR3 protein is CASSIPPRTEAFF.

In regard to this clone: Read coverage stops 3 residues before the CDR3 terminus; the germline J gene supplies the remainder. The same CDR3 can be traced to other DNA sequences in this sample. J is TRBJ1-1 and V is TRBV19; possible D gene TRBD1, 5 bases. This CDR3 region has 13 residues. Trimming removed 3 bases at V and 5 bases at J, with 10 bases between. Germline V CDR1 and CDR2: LNHDA, SQIVND (reference sequence). The sequenced CDR3 bases are TGTGCCAGTAGTATTGGTGCAGGGACTGAA. Translated: CASSIGAGTE. The full CDR3 sequence reads CASSIGAGTEAFF.

The CDR3 loop is CASSLVPPTYEQYF. Incomplete CDR3 DNA: TGTGCCAGCAGCTTAGTGCCACCTACCTACGAG. V usage is TRBV13 and J usage is TRBJ2-7; D gene unclear. The DNA ends 3 residues before the CDR3 does, and the rest of the CDR3 is filled in from the germline J gene. Germline CDR1 reads PRHDT; CDR2 reads FYEKMQ (reference sequence). V was trimmed by 1 base and J by 2 bases, leaving 9 bases between them. The CDR3 consists of 14 residues.

Turning to this clone: From the germline J gene comes the end of the CDR3, since the read stops 3 residues before it. V and J are TRBV7-9 and TRBJ2-7, with TRBD1 matching over 9 bases. CDR1 SEHNR and CDR2 FQNEAQ come from the germline V gene (reference sequence). The CDR3 is 15 amino acids. J lost 3 bases, V lost 4 bases, and 7 bases had no gene match. CDR3 DNA, as far as it was read: TGTGCCAGCAGCTCCACGGGACAGGGCGACTACGAG. It specifies CASSSTGQGDYE. The entire CDR3 protein is CASSSTGQGDYEQYF.